This T cell receptor beta chain was observed in a study of blood T cells in healthy people across ages. Findings of the study overall: It was the long-lived donors that had more naive CD4+ cells and higher diversity than aged donors. Getting older went along with TCR beta diversity per million T cells dropping roughly linearly.

The CDR3 is 15 residues long. CDR1 is LGHNA and CDR2 is YSLEER in the germline V gene. V was clipped by 0 bases and J by 3 bases; unmatched bases: 4. Regarding this clonotype: The target antigen is unknown.

It was with a sample-barcoded 5' primer and a J-beta primer mix that a second PCR of about 6 to 12 cycles was run. Each cDNA molecule carried a tag from a template-switch adaptor that contained 12 random nucleotides. TCRdb reprocessed the 5' RACE reads with MiXCR, giving one entry per CDR3 protein. The table records roughly 1.4 million distinct CDR3 sequences, around 55% of them present only once. The sequenced sample was blood. The source of this sequence is a man between 18 and 35 years old in good health. The chain couples TRBV4-3 to TRBJ1-2; 7 bases match TRBD1. CDR3 sequence reads: CASSQEGDSDYGYTF. The CDR3 region has the DNA TGCGCCAGCAGCCAAGAAGGGGACAGCGACTATGGCTACACCTTC.